This is a list of T cell receptor beta chains from one sample in a study of shared clonotypes between healthy human individuals. The repertoire was sequenced with immunoSEQ multiplex PCR; TCRdb's copy has only in-frame clones and lacks some. The sample lists a few hundred thousand clones, more than 95% occurring once. Sequencing input: naive CD4+ T cells sorted from blood. Receptors were obtained from a young woman in good health. The CDR3 runs from the conserved cysteine through the conserved F or W. D genes are given only for firm matches. Clone size is stated in some rows and not others, as once, few, many or a class when expanded.

len,v_gene,j_gene,abundance,d_gene,CDR3aa,CDR3nt
16,TRBV5-1,TRBJ2-3,.,.,CASSFTGPRGADTQYF,TGCGCCAGCAGCTTCACAGGGCCAAGGGGGGCAGATACGCAGTATTTT
13,TRBV6-1,TRBJ2-3,once,TRBD1,CASSETGADTQYF,TGTGCCAGCAGCGAGACAGGGGCAGATACGCAGTATTTT
15,TRBV7-6,TRBJ1-2,.,TRBD1,CASSLGTGVRYGYTF,TGTGCCAGCAGCTTAGGGACAGGGGTACGCTATGGCTACACCTTC
15,TRBV18,TRBJ2-7,.,.,CASSPGLGRGNEQYF,TGTGCCAGCTCACCAGGGCTGGGCAGGGGTAATGAGCAGTACTTC
11,TRBV20-1,TRBJ2-7,.,.,CSARVAHEQYF,TGCAGTGCTAGAGTGGCTCACGAGCAGTACTTC
18,TRBV7-8,TRBJ2-2,.,TRBD1,CASSLAGTGIGATGELFF,TGTGCCAGCAGCTTAGCTGGGACAGGAATCGGCGCCACCGGGGAGCTGTTTTTT
15,TRBV27,TRBJ2-1,.,TRBD1,CASNSGTGKYNEQFF,TGTGCCAGCAATTCCGGGACAGGGAAGTACAATGAGCAGTTCTTC
16,TRBV27,TRBJ2-2,.,.,CASRHRLGITTGELFF,TGTGCCAGCAGACATAGACTGGGGATAACCACCGGGGAGCTGTTTTTT
14,TRBV15,TRBJ1-1,.,.,CATSHREVGTEAFF,TGTGCCACCAGCCATCGGGAGGTCGGGACTGAAGCTTTCTTT
15,TRBV2,TRBJ2-7,.,.,CASLPLFGLFYEQYF,TGTGCCAGCCTGCCCCTATTCGGCCTTTTCTACGAGCAGTACTTC
15,TRBV28,TRBJ1-1,once,.,CASSSFPPRNTEAFF,TGTGCCAGCAGTTCCTTTCCGCCCAGGAACACTGAAGCTTTCTTT
15,TRBV7-3,TRBJ1-2,.,.,CASSPNRVSDYGYTF,TGTGCCAGCAGCCCAAACAGGGTTTCGGACTATGGCTACACCTTC
15,TRBV5-1,TRBJ2-3,.,.,CASSLAGLSTDTQYF,TGCGCCAGCAGCTTGGCGGGACTGAGCACAGATACGCAGTATTTT
15,TRBV27,TRBJ1-5,once,.,CASSLTLPGNQPQHF,TGTGCCAGCAGTTTAACCCTCCCTGGCAATCAGCCCCAGCATTTT
15,TRBV6-1,TRBJ2-7,.,.,CASSVKGGPSYEQYF,TGTGCCAGCAGTGTTAAAGGCGGACCCTCCTACGAGCAGTACTTC
15,TRBV7-9,TRBJ2-1,.,.,CASSSPGPGTNEQFF,TGTGCCAGCAGCTCACCAGGCCCCGGAACCAATGAGCAGTTCTTC
19,TRBV7-2,TRBJ2-2,once,TRBD2,CASSPRRDLAGVYTGELFF,TGTGCCAGCAGCCCGCGGCGGGATCTAGCGGGAGTGTACACCGGGGAGCTGTTTTTT
15,TRBV28,TRBJ2-5,.,TRBD2,CASSSPGLGRETQYF,TGTGCCAGCAGTTCCCCTGGACTAGGAAGGGAGACCCAGTACTTC
13,TRBV27,TRBJ2-3,.,.,CASRFFSEYTQYF,TGTGCCAGCAGATTTTTTAGCGAGTATACGCAGTATTTT
15,TRBV11-2,TRBJ2-2,.,TRBD2,CASSSIAGLTGELFF,TGTGCCAGCAGCTCAATAGCGGGCCTAACCGGGGAGCTGTTTTTT
15,TRBV9,TRBJ1-3,.,.,CASSVASGVGNTIYF,TGTGCCAGCAGCGTAGCGTCAGGGGTCGGAAACACCATATATTTT
13,TRBV10-3,TRBJ1-5,.,.,CAISVRGDQPQHF,TGTGCCATCAGTGTTCGCGGTGATCAGCCCCAGCATTTT
15,TRBV10-2,TRBJ1-5,.,.,CASSQGPGGNQPQHF,TGCGCCAGCAGTCAGGGGCCGGGTGGCAATCAGCCCCAGCATTTT
17,TRBV2,TRBJ2-6,.,TRBD1,CASSGTGGLSGANVLTF,TGTGCCAGCAGTGGCACAGGGGGCTTATCTGGGGCCAACGTCCTGACTTTC
13,TRBV2,TRBJ2-7,.,.,CASSEGVGHEQYF,TGTGCCAGCAGTGAAGGAGTTGGGCACGAGCAGTACTTC
14,TRBV6-1,TRBJ1-4,.,.,CASREQVLNEKLFF,TGTGCCAGCAGGGAACAGGTCCTGAATGAAAAACTGTTTTTT
13,TRBV19,TRBJ2-4,.,.,CASSRSAKNIQYF,TGTGCCAGTAGTAGGTCTGCCAAAAACATTCAGTACTTC